A single sample is the source of the 21 T cell receptor beta chains below, sequenced in a study of beta chain features in type 1 diabetes. Their target antigens are unknown. Expressed TCRB transcripts got sequenced, as all isolated RNA was reverse transcribed. Using immunoSEQ multiplex PCR, the repertoire was profiled, and TCRdb retains in-frame clones only, with some absent. In the table there are over 200,000 clones, about a tenth of which are singletons. Study conclusions and caveats: Type 1 diabetes patients had TCRB CDR3s that were shorter (moderately but significantly so) in all four CD4+ subsets.

The sample consisted of naive CD4+ T cells from blood. The receptors stem from a man aged 30 to 39 with type 1 diabetes.

This clone was seen more than once but under ten times. CDR3 sequence: CASGGGDFTGELFF. CDR3 coding DNA: TGCGCCAGCGGCGGCGGAGACTTCACCGGGGAGCTGTTTTTT. This chain uses TRBV5-1 with TRBJ2-2; D uncertain. The V gene lost 7 bases and the J gene lost 4 bases, with 14 bases spanning the gap. Looked up from germline, CDR1 is SGHRS and CDR2 is YFSETQ. This CDR3 has 14 amino acids.

In this sample, this clone turned up a few times. The chain joins TRBV7-3 to TRBJ2-1; D possibly corresponds to TRBD2 (6 bases). The CDR3 is made up of 15 amino acids. Germline V CDR1 and CDR2: SGHTA, FQGTGA. Trimming cost V 5 bases and J 0 bases, with 11 bases left between them. In DNA form, the CDR3 reads TGTGCCAGCAGCCTTACGGGGGACTCCTACAATGAGCAGTTCTTC. It is translated as CASSLTGDSYNEQFF.

Only a few counts were recorded for this clone. The chain has TRBV6-1 and TRBJ2-7; 7 nucleotides line up with TRBD1. There are 14 residues in the CDR3. The germline V gene encodes CDR1 MNHNS and CDR2 SASEGT. Trimming removed 8 bases from V and 0 bases from J; junction bases left unmatched: 7. The CDR3 nucleotides are TGTGCCAGCTTTGTCGGGGACAGCTCCTACGAGCAGTACTTC. Its translation: CASFVGDSSYEQYF.

The gene calls are TRBV7-9 and TRBJ2-3; D gene uncertain. Germline assignment: CDR1 SEHNR and CDR2 FQNEAQ (reference sequence). V dropped 4 bases and J dropped 4 bases, with 9 bases sitting between them. This CDR3 has 13 residues. The CDR3 sequence is CASSWSLSDTQYF. CDR3 DNA sequence: TGTGCCAGCAGCTGGAGTCTTTCAGATACGCAGTATTTT. Full variable domain (remainder filled in from reference TRBV7-9 and TRBJ2-3): DTGVSQNPRHKITKRGQNVTFRCDPISEHNRLYWYRQTLGQGPEFLTYFQNEAQLEKSRLLSDRFSAERPKGSFSTLEIQRTEQGDSAMYLCASSWSLSDTQYFGPGTRLTVL.

This clone has more than one count but fewer than ten. The chain has TRBV7-3 and TRBJ1-2; TRBD1 aligns across 7 bases. CDR3 size: 13 residues. The V gene end was trimmed by 5 bases and the J gene end by 2 bases; junction bases not matched to a gene: 2. Germline-derived CDR1 and CDR2 are SGHTA and FQGTGA. The CDR3 DNA reads as TGTGCCAGCAGCGCGGACAGGAACTATGGCTACACCTTC. This codes for CASSADRNYGYTF.

This clone appeared a few times. The chain carries TRBV7-9 and TRBJ1-6, with D possibly being TRBD1 (5 bases). Trimming removed 0 bases at V and 9 bases at J, with 12 bases between. Germline-derived CDR1 and CDR2 are SEHNR and FQNEAQ (reference sequence). The CDR3 contains 15 residues. CDR3 amino acids: CASSLAEGISSPLHF. The CDR3 DNA reads TGTGCCAGCAGCTTAGCGGAGGGGATATCTTCACCCCTCCACTTT.

This clone was detected a few times. This chain links TRBV5-1 with TRBJ2-2, with TRBD1 matching 7 bases. The J segment lost 3 bases and the V segment lost 3 bases, leaving 2 bases of the junction unmatched. The V gene's germline CDR1 is SGHRS and CDR2 YFSETQ. CDR3 length: 14 amino acids. The CDR3 DNA sequence: TGCGCCAGCAGCTCGGGACAGCACACCGGGGAGCTGTTTTTT. Translating it yields CASSSGQHTGELFF.

The V gene is TRBV29-1, the J gene TRBJ2-5; 7 bases fit TRBD1. The CDR3 length is 12 residues. CDR1 and CDR2 from the germline V gene are SQVTM and ANQGSEA. After removal of 3 bases from V and 3 bases from J, the junction contained 1 base not matched to a gene. DNA for the CDR3: TGCAGCGTTGACAGGGGGAAAGAGACCCAGTACTTC. Residues: CSVDRGKETQYF.

The genes are TRBV7-9 and TRBJ2-1; D possibly corresponds to TRBD2 (6 bases). The CDR3 extends over 16 amino acids. The V gene lost 2 bases and the J gene lost 8 bases, with 19 bases spanning the gap. Germline CDR1 SEHNR, CDR2 FQNEAQ (reference sequence). In DNA form, the CDR3 reads TGTGCCAGCAGCTTAAGACTGTTCCCCCCGGGGGATGAGCAGTTCTTC. Protein product: CASSLRLFPPGDEQFF.

The V call is TRBV4-1, the J call TRBJ2-5; tentatively, D is TRBD2 (5 bases). CDR3 length: 15 residues. Trimming shortened V by 2 bases and J by 5 bases, and 15 bases separated the two germline ends. Per the germline V gene, CDR1 is MGHRA and CDR2 is YSYEKL. The CDR3: CASSQYKPPGETQYF. The DNA of the CDR3 is TGCGCCAGCAGCCAATATAAGCCCCCGGGGGAGACCCAGTACTTC.

The V call is TRBV7-3, the J call TRBJ2-5, with D perhaps TRBD2 (7 bases). The CDR3 runs to 13 residues. V was trimmed by 6 bases and J by 5 bases, leaving 13 bases between them. The germline gives CDR1 SGHTA, CDR2 FQGTGA. CDR3 DNA sequence: TGTGCCAGCAGTCTAACGGGGGGCGAGACCCAGTACTTC. Amino acids: CASSLTGGETQYF.

This clone showed up just a few times. The chain recombines TRBV4-2 with TRBJ2-1; the match to TRBD1 covers 9 bases. V shed 0 bases, J shed 10 bases, and the junction held 10 bases outside the gene matches. The CDR3 is 16 amino acids. Germline assignment: CDR1 LGHNA and CDR2 YNFKEQ. CDR3 protein: CASSQDMGNRGPEQFF. As DNA, the CDR3 is TGTGCCAGCAGCCAAGATATGGGAAACAGGGGGCCAGAGCAGTTCTTC.

The CDR3 here is CASSKSNGNGYTF. The CDR3 bases are TGTGCCAGCAGCAAGAGTAATGGTAATGGCTACACCTTC. The J gene is TRBJ1-2, the V gene TRBV25-1; D gene unclear. Germline CDR1 MGHDK, CDR2 SYGVNS. This CDR3 region has 13 residues. Trimming cost V 6 bases and J 6 bases, with 14 bases left between them.

This chain's CDR3 is CASSQDRGGGSSETQYF. The DNA of the CDR3 is TGTGCCAGCAGCCAAGACAGAGGGGGGGGTAGTTCAGAGACCCAGTACTTC. The chain carries TRBV4-2 and TRBJ2-5, with D perhaps matching TRBD2 (7 bases). V was trimmed by 0 bases and J by 4 bases, leaving 18 bases between them. The CDR3 has 17 amino acids. CDR1 and CDR2 from the germline V gene are LGHNA and YNFKEQ.

There are a few counts of this clone. The rearrangement links TRBV7-3 to TRBJ1-5, with 8 nucleotides matching TRBD1. The CDR3 length is 13 residues. Germline CDR1 is SGHTA and CDR2 is FQGTGA. V lost 4 bases and J lost 7; bases outside the gene matches: 3. The CDR3: CASSYDRGQPQHF. The CDR3, as DNA: TGTGCCAGCAGCTACGACAGGGGCCAGCCCCAGCATTTT.

This clone was detected a few times. DNA for the CDR3: TGTGCCAGTGGCGACAGGGTAGGTCAGCCCCAGCATTTT. Its protein is CASGDRVGQPQHF. The chain carries TRBV19 and TRBJ1-5, with 7 bases matching TRBD1. Germline V gives CDR1 LNHDA, CDR2 SQIVND (reference sequence). This CDR3 region has 13 residues. Trimming cost V 8 bases and J 6 bases; bases outside gene matches: 7.

This clone came up a few times. CDR3 coding DNA: TGTGCCAGCAGCTTGCCCACAAGTACCTACGAGCAGTACTTC. As protein: CASSLPTSTYEQYF. This chain connects TRBV5-6 to TRBJ2-7; no reliable D call. CDR1 and CDR2 from the germline V gene are SGHDT and YYEEEE. This CDR3 has 14 residues. Between the trimmed V and J ends, which lost 1 base and 2 bases, there was a span of 10 bases. The full variable domain, rest sourced from reference TRBV5-6 and TRBJ2-7, is DAGVTQSPTHLIKTRGQQVTLRCSPKSGHDTVSWYQQALGQGPQFIFQYYEEEERQRGNFPDRFSGHQFPNYSSELNVNALLLGDSALYLCASSLPTSTYEQYFGPGTRLTVT.

This clone showed up just a few times. The chain combines TRBV5-4 with TRBJ2-5, with a tentative D call TRBD2 (5 bases). V shed 0 bases and J shed 2 bases, with 8 bases lying between them. The CDR3 consists of 14 residues. Germline V gene data show CDR1 as SGHNT and CDR2 as YYREEE (reference sequence). CDR3 sequence (DNA): TGTGCCAGCAGCTTGGCGCTAGCTCAAGAGACCCAGTACTTC. The encoded protein is CASSLALAQETQYF.

The chain has TRBV6-1 and TRBJ2-5; TRBD1 agrees at 11 bases. V was clipped by 5 bases and J by 1 base; unmatched bases: 3. The germline V gene encodes CDR1 MNHNS and CDR2 SASEGT. This CDR3 has 15 residues. CDR3 amino acids: CASSLDRGPQETQYF. The CDR3 DNA is TGTGCCAGCAGTTTGGACAGGGGGCCCCAAGAGACCCAGTACTTC.

This clone was detected only a few times. Other DNA sequences in the same sample also yield this CDR3. The genes are TRBV5-1 and TRBJ2-6; D possibly corresponds to TRBD1 (6 bases). CDR1 SGHRS and CDR2 YFSETQ come from the germline V gene. This CDR3 comprises 15 residues. Trimming shortened V by 2 bases and J by 0 bases, and 6 bases separated the two germline ends. CDR3 sequence (DNA): TGCGCCAGCAGCTTAGGGGGCTCTGGGGCCAACGTCCTGACTTTC. Protein: CASSLGGSGANVLTF.

A remark on this clone: Other DNA sequences in the sample encode the same CDR3. V and J are TRBV2 and TRBJ1-1, with TRBD1 as a possible D gene (5 bases). V lost 3 bases to trimming and J lost 1 base, with 6 bases between them. The CDR3 totals 13 residues. In germline, CDR1 is SNHLY, CDR2 FYNNEI. CDR3 nucleotides: TGTGCCAGCAGTGAGCAGGGGAACACTGAAGCTTTCTTT. This codes for CASSEQGNTEAFF.